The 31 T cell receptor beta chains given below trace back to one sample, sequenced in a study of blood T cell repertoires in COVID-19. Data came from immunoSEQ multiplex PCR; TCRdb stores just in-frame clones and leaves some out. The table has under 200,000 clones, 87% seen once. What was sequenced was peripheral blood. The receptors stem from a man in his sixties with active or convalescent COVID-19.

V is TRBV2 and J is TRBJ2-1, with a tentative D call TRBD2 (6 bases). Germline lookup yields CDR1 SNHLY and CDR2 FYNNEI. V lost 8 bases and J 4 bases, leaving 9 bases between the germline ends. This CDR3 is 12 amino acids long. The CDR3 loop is CASGGSYNEQFF. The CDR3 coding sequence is TGTGCCAGCGGGGGGTCGTACAATGAGCAGTTCTTC.

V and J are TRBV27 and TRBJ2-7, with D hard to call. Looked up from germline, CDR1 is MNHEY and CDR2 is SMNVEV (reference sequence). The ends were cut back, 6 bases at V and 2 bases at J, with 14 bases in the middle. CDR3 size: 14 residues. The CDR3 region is CASSLDGPPYEQYF. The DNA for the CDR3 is TGTGCCAGCAGCCTGGATGGGCCTCCCTACGAGCAGTACTTC.

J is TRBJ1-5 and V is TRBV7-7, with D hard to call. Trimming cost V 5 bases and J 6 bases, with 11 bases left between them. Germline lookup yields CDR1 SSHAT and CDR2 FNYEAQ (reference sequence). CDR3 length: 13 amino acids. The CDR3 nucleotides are TGTGCCAGCAGCCCCCAGGTCGGTCAGCCCCAGCATTTT. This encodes CASSPQVGQPQHF.

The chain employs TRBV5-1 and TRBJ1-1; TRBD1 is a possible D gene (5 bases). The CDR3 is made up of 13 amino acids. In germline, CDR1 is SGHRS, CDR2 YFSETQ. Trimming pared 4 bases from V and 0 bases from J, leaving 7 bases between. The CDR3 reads CASSRQLNTEAFF. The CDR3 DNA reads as TGCGCCAGCAGCCGACAGCTGAACACTGAAGCTTTCTTT.

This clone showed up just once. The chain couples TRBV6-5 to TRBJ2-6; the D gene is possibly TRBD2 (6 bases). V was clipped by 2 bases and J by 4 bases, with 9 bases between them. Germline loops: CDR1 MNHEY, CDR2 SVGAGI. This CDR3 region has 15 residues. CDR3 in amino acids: CASSYGGRGANVLTF. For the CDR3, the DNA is TGTGCCAGCAGTTACGGGGGGAGAGGGGCCAACGTCCTGACTTTC.

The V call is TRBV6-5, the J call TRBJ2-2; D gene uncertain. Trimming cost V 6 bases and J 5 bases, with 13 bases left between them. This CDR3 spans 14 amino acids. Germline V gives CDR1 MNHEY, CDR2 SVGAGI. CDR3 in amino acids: CASRTGEHTGELFF. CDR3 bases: TGTGCCAGCAGAACCGGAGAACATACCGGGGAGCTGTTTTTT.

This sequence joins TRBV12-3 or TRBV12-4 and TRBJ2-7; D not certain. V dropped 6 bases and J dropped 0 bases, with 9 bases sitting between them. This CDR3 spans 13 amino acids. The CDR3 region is CASRASGSYEQYF. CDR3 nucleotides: TGTGCCAGCAGGGCTAGTGGCTCCTACGAGCAGTACTTC.

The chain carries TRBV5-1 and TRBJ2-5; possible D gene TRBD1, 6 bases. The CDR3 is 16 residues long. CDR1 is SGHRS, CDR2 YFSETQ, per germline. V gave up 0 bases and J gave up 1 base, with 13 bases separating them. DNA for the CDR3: TGCGCCAGCAGCTTGGGTGCAGGGGACCGCCAAGAGACCCAGTACTTC. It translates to CASSLGAGDRQETQYF.

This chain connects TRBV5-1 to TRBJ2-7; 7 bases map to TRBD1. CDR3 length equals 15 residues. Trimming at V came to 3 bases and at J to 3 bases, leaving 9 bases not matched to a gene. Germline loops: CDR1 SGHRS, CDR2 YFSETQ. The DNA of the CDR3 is TGCGCCAGCAGCTGGGCACCGGGACAGAACTACGAGCAGTACTTC. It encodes CASSWAPGQNYEQYF.

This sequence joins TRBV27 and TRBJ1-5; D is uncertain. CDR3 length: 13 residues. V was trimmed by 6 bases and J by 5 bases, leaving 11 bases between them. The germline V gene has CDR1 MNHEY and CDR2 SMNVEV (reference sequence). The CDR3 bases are TGTGCCAGCAGCCCGAGACAAGATCAGCCCCAGCATTTT. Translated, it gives CASSPRQDQPQHF.

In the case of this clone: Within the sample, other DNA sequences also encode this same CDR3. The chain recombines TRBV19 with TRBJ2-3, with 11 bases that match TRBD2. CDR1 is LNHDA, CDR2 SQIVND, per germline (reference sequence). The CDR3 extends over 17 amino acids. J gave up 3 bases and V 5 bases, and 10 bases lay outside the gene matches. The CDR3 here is CASSPRGSGGVTDTQYF. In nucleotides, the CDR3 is TGTGCCAGTAGTCCTCGGGGTAGCGGGGGGGTTACAGATACGCAGTATTTT.

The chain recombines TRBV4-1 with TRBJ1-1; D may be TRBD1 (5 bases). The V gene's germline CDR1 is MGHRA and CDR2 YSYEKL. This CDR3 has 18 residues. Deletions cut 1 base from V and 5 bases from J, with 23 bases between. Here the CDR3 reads CASSQVLRRAGGSTEAFF. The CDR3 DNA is TGCGCCAGCAGCCAAGTCTTGAGAAGGGCGGGGGGGTCAACTGAAGCTTTCTTT.

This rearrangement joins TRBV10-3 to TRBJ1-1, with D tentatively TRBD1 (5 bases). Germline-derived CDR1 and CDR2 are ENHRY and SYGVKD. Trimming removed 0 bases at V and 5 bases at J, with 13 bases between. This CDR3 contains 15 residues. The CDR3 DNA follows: TGTGCCATCAGTGAGTCGGCAGGGCAGAAAACTGAAGCTTTCTTT. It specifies CAISESAGQKTEAFF.

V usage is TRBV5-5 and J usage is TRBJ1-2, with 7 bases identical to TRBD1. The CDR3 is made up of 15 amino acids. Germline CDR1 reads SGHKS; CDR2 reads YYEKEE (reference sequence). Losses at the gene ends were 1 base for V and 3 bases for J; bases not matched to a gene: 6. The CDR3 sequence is CASSLRGQSDYGYTF. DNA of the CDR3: TGTGCCAGCAGCTTGAGGGGACAGAGCGACTATGGCTACACCTTC.

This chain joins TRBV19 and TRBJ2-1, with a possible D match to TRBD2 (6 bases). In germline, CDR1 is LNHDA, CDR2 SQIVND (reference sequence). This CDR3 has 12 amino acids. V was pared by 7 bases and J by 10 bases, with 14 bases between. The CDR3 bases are TGTGCCAGTACCATGGGAGGTGGGGAGCAGTTCTTC. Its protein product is CASTMGGGEQFF.

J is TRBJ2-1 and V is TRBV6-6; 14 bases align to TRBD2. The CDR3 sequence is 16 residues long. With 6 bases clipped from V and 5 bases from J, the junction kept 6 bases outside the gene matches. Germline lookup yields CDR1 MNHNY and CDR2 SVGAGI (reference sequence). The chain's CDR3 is CASSPRLAGGNNEQFF. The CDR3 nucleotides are TGTGCCAGCAGCCCCCGACTAGCGGGGGGGAACAATGAGCAGTTCTTC.

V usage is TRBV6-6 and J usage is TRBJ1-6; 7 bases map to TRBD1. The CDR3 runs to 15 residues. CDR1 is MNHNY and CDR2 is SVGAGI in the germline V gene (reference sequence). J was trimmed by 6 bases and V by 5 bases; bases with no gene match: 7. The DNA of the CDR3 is TGTGCCAGCAGTCCTTCGGACAGGATTAATTCACCCCTCCACTTT. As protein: CASSPSDRINSPLHF.

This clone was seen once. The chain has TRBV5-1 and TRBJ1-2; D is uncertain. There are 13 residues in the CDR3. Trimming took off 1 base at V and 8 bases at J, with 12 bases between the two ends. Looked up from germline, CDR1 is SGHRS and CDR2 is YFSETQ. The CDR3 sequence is CASSLLAGRGYTF. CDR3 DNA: TGCGCCAGCAGCTTGTTGGCAGGTCGGGGCTACACCTTC.

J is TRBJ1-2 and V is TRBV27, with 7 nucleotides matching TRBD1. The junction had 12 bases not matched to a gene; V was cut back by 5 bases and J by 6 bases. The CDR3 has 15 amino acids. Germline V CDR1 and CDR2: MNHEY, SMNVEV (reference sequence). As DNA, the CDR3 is TGTGCCAGCAGTGAACCGGGACAGAGCTACCATGGCTACACCTTC. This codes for CASSEPGQSYHGYTF.

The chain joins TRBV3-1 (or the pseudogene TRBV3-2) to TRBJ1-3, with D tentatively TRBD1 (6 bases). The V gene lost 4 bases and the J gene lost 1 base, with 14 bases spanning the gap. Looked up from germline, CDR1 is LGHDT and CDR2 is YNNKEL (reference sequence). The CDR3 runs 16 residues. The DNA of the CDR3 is TGTGCCAGCAGCCGTGATAGGGGGGGATCTGGAAACACCATATATTTT. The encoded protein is CASSRDRGGSGNTIYF.

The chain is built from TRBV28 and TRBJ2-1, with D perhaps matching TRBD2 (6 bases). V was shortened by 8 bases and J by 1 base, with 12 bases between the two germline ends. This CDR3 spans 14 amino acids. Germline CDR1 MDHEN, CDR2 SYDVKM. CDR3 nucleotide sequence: TGTGCCAGCCAGGATGGGGGGTCCTACAATGAGCAGTTCTTC. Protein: CASQDGGSYNEQFF.

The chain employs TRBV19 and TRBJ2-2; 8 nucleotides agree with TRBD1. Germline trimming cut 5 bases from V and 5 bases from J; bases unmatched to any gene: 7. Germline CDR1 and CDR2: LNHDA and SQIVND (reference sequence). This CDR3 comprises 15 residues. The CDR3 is CASSSGQVVTGELFF. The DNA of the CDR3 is TGTGCCAGTAGTTCGGGACAGGTGGTGACCGGGGAGCTGTTTTTT.

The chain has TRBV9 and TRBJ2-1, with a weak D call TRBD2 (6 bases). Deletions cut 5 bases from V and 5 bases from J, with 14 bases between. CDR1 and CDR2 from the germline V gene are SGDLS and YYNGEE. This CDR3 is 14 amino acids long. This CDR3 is CASSGTQGHNEQFF. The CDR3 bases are TGTGCCAGCAGTGGGACTCAGGGCCACAATGAGCAGTTCTTC.

The CDR3, as DNA: TGTGCCAGTAGTATGGAGTCCTTGGGGGCGAACACTGAAGCTTTCTTT. Translating gives CASSMESLGANTEAFF. The rearrangement joins TRBV19 to TRBJ1-1; D is possibly TRBD1 (6 bases). Germline V gene lookup returns CDR1 LNHDA and CDR2 SQIVND (reference sequence). Trimming took 3 bases from V and 1 from J, leaving 15 bases between them. The CDR3 runs 16 residues.

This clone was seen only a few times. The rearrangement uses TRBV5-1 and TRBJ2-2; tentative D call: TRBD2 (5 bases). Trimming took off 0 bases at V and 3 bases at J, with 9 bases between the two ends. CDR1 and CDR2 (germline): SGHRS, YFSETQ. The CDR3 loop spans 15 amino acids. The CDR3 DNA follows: TGCGCCAGCAGCTTGGACGGGCGGGACACCGGGGAGCTGTTTTTT. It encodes CASSLDGRDTGELFF.

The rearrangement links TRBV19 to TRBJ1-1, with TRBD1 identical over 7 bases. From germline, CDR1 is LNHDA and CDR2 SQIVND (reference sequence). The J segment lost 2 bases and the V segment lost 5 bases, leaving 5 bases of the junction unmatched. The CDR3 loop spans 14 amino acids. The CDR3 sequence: CASSREGANTEAFF. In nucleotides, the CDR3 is TGTGCCAGTAGTCGGGAGGGGGCAAACACTGAAGCTTTCTTT.

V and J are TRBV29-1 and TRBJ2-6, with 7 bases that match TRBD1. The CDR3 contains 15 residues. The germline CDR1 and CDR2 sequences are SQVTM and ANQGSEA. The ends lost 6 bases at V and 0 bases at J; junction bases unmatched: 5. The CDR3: CSVEGAGSGANVLTF. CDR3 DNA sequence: TGCAGCGTCGAGGGGGCGGGCTCTGGGGCCAACGTCCTGACTTTC.

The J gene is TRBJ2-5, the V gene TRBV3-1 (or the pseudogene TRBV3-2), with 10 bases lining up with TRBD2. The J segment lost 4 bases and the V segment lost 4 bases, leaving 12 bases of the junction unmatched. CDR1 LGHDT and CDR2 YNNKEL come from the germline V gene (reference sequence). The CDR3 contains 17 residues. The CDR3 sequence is CASSRTKQRGGGETQYF. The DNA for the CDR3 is TGTGCCAGCAGCCGGACAAAGCAGCGGGGGGGCGGAGAGACCCAGTACTTC.

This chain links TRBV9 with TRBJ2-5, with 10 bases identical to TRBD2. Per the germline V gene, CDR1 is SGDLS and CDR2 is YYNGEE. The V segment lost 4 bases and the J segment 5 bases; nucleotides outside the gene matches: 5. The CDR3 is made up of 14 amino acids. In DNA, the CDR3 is TGTGCCAGCAGCTCTAGCGGGGGATTCGAGACCCAGTACTTC. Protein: CASSSSGGFETQYF.

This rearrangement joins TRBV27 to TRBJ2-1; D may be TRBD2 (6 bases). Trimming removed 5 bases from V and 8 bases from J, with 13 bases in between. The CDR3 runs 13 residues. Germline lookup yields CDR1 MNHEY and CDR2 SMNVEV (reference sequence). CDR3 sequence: CASSMTRMYEQFF. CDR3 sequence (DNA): TGTGCCAGCAGTATGACTAGGATGTATGAGCAGTTCTTC.

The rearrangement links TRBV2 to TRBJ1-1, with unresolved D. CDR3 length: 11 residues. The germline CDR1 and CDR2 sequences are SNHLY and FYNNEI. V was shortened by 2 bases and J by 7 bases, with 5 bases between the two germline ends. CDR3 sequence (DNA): TGTGCCAGCAGTGAAATTAGTGAAGCTTTCTTT. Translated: CASSEISEAFF.